This paragraph reports one T cell receptor (beta chain). What this receptor recognizes is not known. There are no base qualities to consult, and no much larger clone falls within one base. This record comes from a study of cytomegalovirus exposure and HLA in healthy donors (dated by TCRdb to the late 2010s). General notes on the study: An earlier analysis of 587 of the donors reported 250 to 350 Gb of sequence data and 117 million unique TCR beta sequences obtained from about 180 million T cells. Roughly 300 gigabases of sequencing data and 70 million to 100 million unique TCR sequences were included in an early release covering roughly 600 HLA-typed donors. The genetic ancestry cluster associated with self-reported Caucasian donors included 80% to 90% of the roughly 380 genotyped donors. The aim of the study was to test whether cataloging public T cell receptors could identify signatures of past pathogen exposure. The T cell repertoires of around 730 subjects were profiled by immunosequencing and related to cytomegalovirus serostatus. Along with the approximately 670-subject first cohort, a separate validation cohort of 120 different subjects was used. The study combined high-throughput TCR immunosequencing, statistical association of individual TCRs with disease status, and machine learning to predict cytomegalovirus infection status. A later analysis re-analyzed previously published TCR beta repertoires from about 600 donors and added high-resolution HLA genotyping to study TCR occurrence patterns. Rather than drawing on any new phenotypic data, the later analysis identified candidate immune exposures from TCR beta sequences and the way those sequences occurred across donors. An earlier analysis of approximately 500 of the donors applied high-throughput TCR beta sequencing to assess whether each TCR beta V gene segment acted as functional or pseudogenic. Donor age, sex, ethnicity and CMV serostatus were collected together with the repertoire data. Genome-wide SNP genotypes for about 65% of the roughly 700 donors were used in a later genetic analysis, which treated that subset as a discovery cohort. Every discovery cohort repertoire had been produced on one sequencing platform. Both class I and class II loci were covered by HLA typing, at four-digit resolution. Typing coverage varied by locus: roughly 620-640 donors for A, B, C, DRB1 and DQB1; more than 500 for DQA1; over 600 for DPA1; 450 to 480 for DPB1. A handful of DR-DQ haplotypes were treated as single units for association and clustering because of strong linkage in the cohort. Among 300 to 500 genotyped donors of the cohort, an average of roughly 230,000 unique TCR beta nucleotide sequences was sequenced per donor, of which 15% to 20% were non-productive. The investigation overall reported the following: In a later analysis, more than 15,000 TCR beta sequences were associated with specific HLA alleles at a false discovery rate of 0.05. In a later analysis, several top co-occurrence clusters were reported to appear linked to parvovirus B19, influenza, CMV and Epstein-Barr virus. In a later genetic analysis, a missense DCLRE1C variant was associated with V-gene and J-gene trimming of TCR beta chains, and the association was replicated in an independent cohort. In a later genetic analysis, fewer N-insertions in productive TCRs were reported among donors in an Asian-associated ancestry cluster than the approximately 670-donor mean. According to a later analysis, most CMV-associated TCR beta chains appeared to be HLA-restricted, and the HLA associations seemed to be driven largely by CMV exposure. The study listed 164 TCR beta chains as associated with cytomegalovirus. Only TCR beta chains were sequenced in this cohort, and the absence of alpha or paired-chain data limited detectable features. In a later analysis, HLA-associated TCR beta chains showed more clonal expansion and lower generation probabilities than non-associated chains that were equally common. Cytomegalovirus status was reported to be diagnosed by the classifier with high specificity and sensitivity in both the original and validation cohorts. In vitro tests confirmed that three of the cytomegalovirus-associated TCR beta chains recognize cytomegalovirus antigens. According to the authors, the approach could potentially be generalized to other disease states and immunological phenotypes. Immune exposure information for the cohort was limited to CMV serostatus. Most TCR sequences were seen in very few donors, while some public TCRs were found in many individuals. Because HLA typing was unavailable for some donors at each locus, only the typed subset was used in association tests. A further reported finding was that TCR beta sequences accurately predicted the HLA-A and HLA-B alleles for most subjects in the first cohort. A cluster of highly shared sequence variants was judged likely to represent a technical artifact of the sequencing pipeline. The earlier analysis of a few hundred of the donors excluded around 17 rarely observed V segments, including chromosome 9 orphons, because counts were too low. Strong co-occurrence of HLA alleles, especially DR and DQ, made assigning TCR associations to individual alleles difficult. Broadly in line with IMGT annotations, most TCR beta V segments showed up in productive rearrangements about 90% or about 30% of the time in an earlier analysis of 587 of the donors. Linkage disequilibrium might explain the correlated functional status among segregating V segments, but an unknown experimental factor could not be ruled out. The presence/absence analyses assumed that sequencing depth was roughly uniform across donors, and that assumption may not be true. In a later analysis, TCR association rates were found to vary across HLA loci, with the most associated TCRs seen for DRB1 alleles and the fewest for HLA-C alleles.

The cohort was made up of 500 to 800 healthy bone marrow donors. At the time of sampling, all cohort members were nominally healthy, though unrecorded immune exposures were likely present. The donor tested CMV seropositive and was one of the 289 seropositive cohort members. A peripheral blood sample was collected from each donor, and TCR beta sequencing was performed on peripheral blood mononuclear cells. The Qiagen DNeasy Blood Extraction Kit was used to extract genomic DNA from the blood cell samples. The library was produced with the immunoSEQ multiplex PCR assay. For the multiplex PCR, a mixture combining 60 forward primers for TCR Vbeta segments and 13 reverse primers for TCR Jbeta segments was used. The CDR3 region of rearranged TCR beta genes was amplified from genomic DNA by a multiplex PCR assay. The Illumina HiSeq System was used to sequence the amplified TCR beta libraries as 87-base-pair reads. Turning to the authors' computational methods: A later analysis tallied tens of millions of unique TCR beta chains across the 666 repertoires, and approximately 11 million of those chains were shared by two or more donors. Raw reads were error-corrected and collapsed into unique sequences with a nearest-neighbor algorithm that merged closely related sequences to remove PCR and sequencing errors. To assign V, D and J gene segments, CDR3 sequences were aligned to IMGT reference sequences. For a sequence to be retained, a match of at least six nucleotides was required to both a V gene segment and a J gene segment. A rearrangement was called productive if the CDR3 had no stop codons and remained in frame with V and J, and every other rearrangement was called non-productive. CDR3 was defined according to IMGT convention as the region running from the second conserved V-encoded cysteine to the conserved J-encoded phenylalanine. In an earlier analysis of more than 550 of the donors, sequences lacking an unambiguous match to a single V gene segment were excluded. An earlier analysis of a few hundred of the donors classified V segments as functional when productive rearrangements were above 56.7% and as segregating when the standard deviation between donors was above 5%. To diagnose cytomegalovirus status from the catalog of TCR beta chain sequences, a statistical classification framework was built. In a later analysis, V and J genes were assigned by comparing TCR nucleotide sequences against IMGT/GENE-DB human TR gene sequences. In a later analysis, CDR3 sequences and most-parsimonious VDJ recombination scenarios were assigned using the TCRdist pipeline. A later analysis defined each TCR beta chain by its CDR3 amino acid sequence plus V-gene family, and excluded reads lacking a unique V-gene family. To address suspected cross-contamination and a sequencing artifact, a later analysis removed a few hundred highly shared, low-generation-probability nucleotide sequences. In a later analysis, a clonal expansion index for each public chain was calculated from normalized within-repertoire ranks of inferred template counts. In a later analysis, generation probabilities were computed using a VDJ recombination model fitted to out-of-frame rearrangements, and the results were checked against IGoR. A later analysis scored TCR-TCR, TCR-HLA and TCR-CMV co-occurrence with hypergeometric tests, applying a repertoire-size bias correction to TCR pairs. A later analysis estimated false discovery rates by permuting HLA or CMV assignments 20 times. A later analysis grouped co-occurring TCRs with DBSCAN, adding TCRdist sequence similarity when clustering within HLA-allele-positive subsets. Co-occurrence clustering excluded repertoires with fewer than 30,000 or more than 120,000 public chains, plus five with anomalous nucleotide sharing. Held by TCRdb, this immuneACCESS table contains in-frame sequences only and omits some clones. Under half of the omission traces to an unresolved V gene where checked; the cause of the rest is unknown. V, J and clone size reflect that table, while D and trimming were determined from the DNA. The sample includes about 120,000 clones, with around 80% observed a single time. Approximately 4.3% of the sample is taken by the ten largest.

The sequence was collected from a man between 25 and 39 years old in good health and CMV-seropositive. The sample taken for sequencing was PBMCs.

The CDR3 in this case is CASSLGDGRGTEAFF. The sequence in DNA is TGTGCCAGCAGCTTGGGGGATGGGAGGGGGACTGAAGCTTTCTTT. The chain couples TRBV5-4 to TRBJ1-1; the D segment could be TRBD1, given 6 matching bases. There are 15 amino acids in the CDR3, from cysteine to phenylalanine inclusive. Only the CDR3 portion is preserved as DNA: 45 bases, with reading frame beginning at the first base. Trimming removed 0 bases from V and 5 bases from J, leaving 14 bases between the germline ends. According to the germline V gene (reference sequence), CDR1 reads SGHNT and CDR2 reads YYREEE.